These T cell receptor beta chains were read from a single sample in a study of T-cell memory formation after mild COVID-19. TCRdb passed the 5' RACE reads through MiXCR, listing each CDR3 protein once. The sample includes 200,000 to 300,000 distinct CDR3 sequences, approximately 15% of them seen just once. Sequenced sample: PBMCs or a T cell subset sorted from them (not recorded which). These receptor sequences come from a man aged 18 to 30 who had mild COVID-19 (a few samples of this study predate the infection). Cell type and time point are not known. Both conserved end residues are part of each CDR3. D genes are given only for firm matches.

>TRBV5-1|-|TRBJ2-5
TGCGCCAGCAGCCCACAGGGTAACCAAGAGACCCAGTACTTC
CASSPQGNQETQYF
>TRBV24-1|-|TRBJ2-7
TGTGCCACCAGTGCCTCCTCGGACAGCAAGCAGTACTTC
CATSASSDSKQYF